One and the same sample provided the 24 T cell receptor beta chains below, sequenced in a study of naive and memory T cell subsets (dated by TCRdb to about 2017). Receptor libraries were prepared by UMI-ligation and nested PCR. Sequenced on an Illumina MiSeq. The beta constant-region primer consisted of an equimolar mixture of two oligonucleotides that together covered TRBC1 and TRBC2. The public reads were quality trimmed at Q25 with fastp and then assembled into clones with MiXCR by TCRdb, keeping productive beta chains. Each entry is one CDR3 protein sequence, shown with its most common DNA and genes. Across this sample there are some 83,000 distinct CDR3 sequences, with around 13% seen only once. The ten largest clones add up to 0.75% to 1% of the sample. The specimen sequenced was central memory CD4+ T cells from blood. The intended sense of this specimen's cell subset or site label: central memory, CD45RA- CD27+. The receptors shown here come from a human donor in good health.

This clonotype showed up many times. This chain connects TRBV5-1 to TRBJ2-1, with TRBD2 matching 15 bases. The CDR3 consists of 15 residues. Germline CDR1 is SGHRS and CDR2 is YFSETQ. Unmatched junction bases numbered 4, after V lost 5 bases and J lost 7 bases. For the CDR3, the DNA is TGCGCCAGCAGTTTAGGACTAGCGGGAGGGAATGAGCAGTTCTTC. Protein: CASSLGLAGGNEQFF.

This clonotype was picked up a small number of times. V is TRBV6-2 or TRBV6-3 and J is TRBJ2-5, with 8 positions matching TRBD1. Germline V gene sequence: CDR1 MNHEY, CDR2 SVGEGT. CDR3 length equals 14 residues. After removal of 5 bases from V and 5 bases from J, the junction contained 7 bases not matched to a gene. CDR3 in amino acids: CASSTGQARETQYF. The CDR3 bases are TGTGCCAGCAGTACGGGACAGGCCAGGGAGACCCAGTACTTC.

This clonotype was counted only a few times. The V call is TRBV2, the J call TRBJ2-7, with D perhaps TRBD2 (6 bases). In germline, CDR1 is SNHLY, CDR2 FYNNEI. This CDR3 has 12 amino acids. Trimming removed 6 bases at V and 9 bases at J, with 15 bases between. The CDR3 region is CASRQVDGGQYF. The CDR3 nucleotides are TGTGCCAGCAGGCAGGTGGACGGGGGGCAGTACTTC. Full variable domain (rest looked up from reference TRBV2 and TRBJ2-7): EPEVTQTPSHQVTQMGQEVILRCVPISNHLYFYWYRQILGQKVEFLVSFYNNEISEKSEIFDDQFSVERPDGSNFTLKIRSTKLEDSAMYFCASRQVDGGQYFGPGTRLTVT.

This clonotype came up many times. The rearrangement joins TRBV9 to TRBJ2-2; 7 nucleotides match TRBD1. The CDR3 covers 14 residues. J gave up 5 bases and V 4 bases, and 5 bases lay outside the gene matches. In germline, CDR1 is SGDLS, CDR2 YYNGEE. CDR3 coding DNA: TGTGCCAGCAGCCCGGGACAGAAAACCGGGGAGCTGTTTTTT. Protein sequence: CASSPGQKTGELFF.

This clonotype was seen more than once but under ten times. J is TRBJ2-1 and V is TRBV6-1; TRBD2 matches 8 bases. Germline trimming cut 6 bases from V and 2 bases from J; bases unmatched to any gene: 3. The CDR3 covers 14 residues. CDR1 and CDR2 from the germline V gene are MNHNS and SASEGT. The DNA of the CDR3 is TGTGCCAGCAGGGGGACTAGTGCCTACAATGAGCAGTTCTTC. As protein: CASRGTSAYNEQFF.

This clonotype was picked up many times. V and J are TRBV20-1 and TRBJ2-1; D may match TRBD1 or TRBD2 (5 bases each). There are 13 residues in the CDR3. The germline gives CDR1 DFQATT, CDR2 SNEGSKA (reference sequence). The DNA for the CDR3 is TGCAGGGGCCGGGACCTTGGATACAATGAGCAGTTCTTC. Protein product: CRGRDLGYNEQFF.

This clonotype was seen more than once but under ten times. The chain links TRBV2 to TRBJ2-1, with TRBD1 identical over 9 bases. V dropped 6 bases and J dropped 7; count of bases not matched to a gene: 10. Germline CDR1 reads SNHLY; CDR2 reads FYNNEI. This CDR3 spans 15 amino acids. The CDR3 sequence: CASRRQGEAWNEQFF. DNA for the CDR3: TGTGCCAGCAGACGACAGGGGGAAGCTTGGAATGAGCAGTTCTTC. Variable domain in full (rest from reference TRBV2 and TRBJ2-1): EPEVTQTPSHQVTQMGQEVILRCVPISNHLYFYWYRQILGQKVEFLVSFYNNEISEKSEIFDDQFSVERPDGSNFTLKIRSTKLEDSAMYFCASRRQGEAWNEQFFGPGTRLTVL.

Only a few counts were recorded for this clonotype. The gene calls are TRBV7-2 and TRBJ1-5; 8 nucleotides match TRBD1. The germline gives CDR1 SGHTA, CDR2 FQGNSA. CDR3 length: 15 residues. The ends lost 5 bases at V and 3 bases at J; junction bases unmatched: 6. The CDR3: CASSGDRLNNQPQHF. DNA for the CDR3: TGTGCCAGCAGCGGGGACAGGCTCAACAATCAGCCCCAGCATTTT.

This chain uses TRBV12-3 or TRBV12-4 with TRBJ2-2; weak D call: TRBD2 (6 bases). Trimming shortened V by 7 bases and J by 2 bases, and 8 bases separated the two germline ends. This CDR3 contains 13 residues. CDR3 in DNA: TGTGCCAGCAATAGCGGAAACACCGGGGAGCTGTTTTTT. Translating gives CASNSGNTGELFF.

The J gene is TRBJ2-2, the V gene TRBV12-3 or TRBV12-4; 16 bases agree with TRBD2. V lost 6 bases and J lost 6; bases outside the gene matches: 10. The CDR3 totals 18 residues. The CDR3 loop reads CASSPTGGLAGGAGELFF. CDR3 DNA sequence: TGTGCCAGCAGCCCGACAGGGGGACTAGCGGGAGGGGCCGGGGAGCTGTTTTTT.

In this sample, this clonotype turned up many times. J is TRBJ2-3 and V is TRBV3-1; tentative D call: TRBD2 (6 bases). V was clipped by 2 bases and J by 6 bases, with 15 bases between them. Germline V gene sequence: CDR1 LGHDT, CDR2 YNNKEL (reference sequence). The CDR3 sequence is 15 residues long. Here the CDR3 DNA reads TGTGCCAGCAGCCAAATATCCGGAGGGAGGGATACGCAGTATTTT. Translation: CASSQISGGRDTQYF.

This clonotype was observed at least ten times. The V gene is TRBV6-2 or TRBV6-3, the J gene TRBJ2-1; D is ambiguous. With 7 bases removed from V and 7 bases from J, the gap between germline ends came to 8 bases. The germline CDR1 and CDR2 sequences are MNHEY and SVGEGT. The CDR3 consists of 11 residues. The chain's CDR3 is CASTRANEQFF. The CDR3 DNA sequence: TGTGCCAGCACCCGAGCTAATGAGCAGTTCTTC.

The V call is TRBV30, the J call TRBJ2-7, with 11 nucleotides matching TRBD2. Germline CDR1 reads GTSNPN; CDR2 reads SVGIG (reference sequence). This CDR3 is 14 amino acids long. The V and J ends lost 4 bases and 3 bases, in that order; junction bases with no gene match: 5. CDR3 in amino acids: CAWTLAGGHYEQYF. In DNA form, the CDR3 reads TGTGCCTGGACCTTAGCGGGAGGGCACTACGAGCAGTACTTC.

A few counts support this clonotype. CDR3 DNA sequence: TGTGCCAGCAGCGCGACCGGTATGACTAATGAAAAACTGTTTTTT. It is translated as CASSATGMTNEKLFF. The J gene is TRBJ1-4, the V gene TRBV4-2; no definite D call. Trimming pared 5 bases from V and 2 bases from J, leaving 12 bases between. The CDR3 is 15 amino acids. Germline values: CDR1 LGHNA, CDR2 YNFKEQ.

The chain links TRBV24-1 to TRBJ2-1, with TRBD2 matching 7 bases. Germline V lookup: CDR1 KGHDR, CDR2 SFDVKD. There are 15 residues in the CDR3. Germline trimming cut 7 bases from V and 4 bases from J; bases unmatched to any gene: 9. The CDR3, as DNA: TGTGCCACCAGGCTCAGGCGGGAGCCTTACAATGAGCAGTTCTTC. It specifies CATRLRREPYNEQFF.

The chain combines TRBV7-7 with TRBJ2-2; 11 positions agree with TRBD2. The CDR3 sequence is 16 residues long. Trimming took 5 bases from V and 2 from J; bases not matched to a gene: 4. Germline V CDR1 and CDR2: SSHAT, FNYEAQ (reference sequence). The CDR3 DNA follows: TGTGCCAGCAGCGCTGGGACTAGCGGTAACACCGGGGAGCTGTTTTTT. Protein sequence: CASSAGTSGNTGELFF.

Many counts were recorded for this clonotype. The rearrangement links TRBV19 to TRBJ2-4; TRBD2 aligns across 11 bases. The CDR3 contains 16 residues. V lost 5 bases, J lost 3 bases, and 6 bases stayed unmatched. The germline gives CDR1 LNHDA, CDR2 SQIVND (reference sequence). The CDR3 nucleotides are TGTGCCAGTAGTTCGGGACTAGCGGACTTCAAAAACATTCAGTACTTC. As protein: CASSSGLADFKNIQYF.

This clonotype was counted at least ten times. The chain has TRBV12-3 or TRBV12-4 and TRBJ2-7; no clear D. The CDR3 runs 16 residues. Trimming cost V 3 bases and J 2 bases, with 17 bases left between them. Here the CDR3 reads CASSFGSSAAAYEQYF. In DNA form, the CDR3 reads TGTGCCAGCAGTTTTGGATCGTCTGCCGCCGCCTACGAGCAGTACTTC.

This clonotype was counted many times. V usage is TRBV5-1 and J usage is TRBJ1-4; TRBD1 aligns across 8 bases. CDR1 and CDR2 (germline): SGHRS, YFSETQ. V shed 4 bases, J shed 5 bases, and the junction held 7 bases outside the gene matches. CDR3 length: 15 amino acids. CDR3 sequence reads: CASSPGTGQNEKLFF. The CDR3 DNA sequence: TGCGCCAGCAGCCCAGGGACAGGCCAAAATGAAAAACTGTTTTTT.

The chain combines TRBV7-2 with TRBJ2-5, with D possibly called TRBD1 or TRBD2 (5 bases each). The V gene's germline CDR1 is SGHTA and CDR2 FQGNSA. The CDR3 extends over 14 amino acids. V was clipped by 1 base and J by 6 bases, with 12 bases between them. As DNA, the CDR3 is TGTGCCAGCAGCTTAGGGCCAGAGGGGCAGACCCAGTACTTC. Amino acid sequence: CASSLGPEGQTQYF.

This clonotype was counted ten times or more. The chain employs TRBV28 and TRBJ2-1; 8 bases fit TRBD2. There are 14 residues in the CDR3. V shed 6 bases, J shed 6 bases, and the junction held 7 bases outside the gene matches. Germline CDR1 is MDHEN and CDR2 is SYDVKM. The CDR3 reads CASSRGGGRNEQFF. CDR3 nucleotides: TGTGCCAGCAGCCGGGGGGGCGGACGCAATGAGCAGTTCTTC.

This clonotype has just a few counts. The J gene is TRBJ2-2, the V gene TRBV7-3, with 12 positions matching TRBD2. After removal of 4 bases from V and 0 bases from J, the junction contained 9 bases not matched to a gene. The germline V gene encodes CDR1 SGHTA and CDR2 FQGTGA. The CDR3 contains 19 residues. The CDR3 loop reads CASSSRLAGELANTGELFF. The CDR3 DNA reads TGTGCCAGCAGCTCACGACTAGCGGGAGAGCTCGCGAACACCGGGGAGCTGTTTTTT. Looking up the rest from reference TRBV7-3 and TRBJ2-2 gives the full variable domain: GAGVSQTPSNKVTEKGKYVELRCDPISGHTALYWYRQSLGQGPEFLIYFQGTGAADDSGLPNDRFFAVRPEGSVSTLKIQRTERGDSAVYLCASSSRLAGELANTGELFFGEGSRLTVL.

This clonotype was recorded a few times. This sequence joins TRBV6-5 and TRBJ2-7; D assignment may be TRBD1 or TRBD2 (5 bases each). CDR1 MNHEY and CDR2 SVGAGI come from the germline V gene. Deletions cut 5 bases from V and 2 bases from J, with 10 bases between. The CDR3 runs 13 residues. In DNA form, the CDR3 reads TGTGCCAGCAGTCTAACGGGGCCCTACGAGCAGTACTTC. Translating it yields CASSLTGPYEQYF.

The chain recombines TRBV6-6 with TRBJ2-7; no definite D call. The germline CDR1 and CDR2 sequences are MNHNY and SVGAGI (reference sequence). V was cut by 8 bases and J by 7 bases, with 12 bases left in between. This CDR3 is built from 11 residues. The CDR3 here is CASATAGEQYF. CDR3 sequence (DNA): TGTGCCAGCGCGACTGCCGGAGAGCAGTACTTC.